This TCR beta chain came from a study of early T cells in non-severe SARS-CoV-2 infection. TCRdb re-derived calls from the 5' RACE reads in MiXCR, one entry per CDR3 protein. The repertoire holds roughly 120,000 distinct CDR3 sequences, with more than 12% as singletons. In this sample, this clonotype turned up a few times. The germline CDR1 and CDR2 sequences are SGHAT and FQNNGV. The CDR3 has 16 amino acids. Between the trimmed V and J ends, which lost 5 bases and 0 bases, there was a span of 11 bases. The TCR sequence derives from an adult who was a healthcare worker with PCR-confirmed SARS-CoV-2 infection or an uninfected control (not recorded which). The specimen sequenced was whole blood. V gene TRBV11-2 combines with J gene TRBJ2-6; weak D call: TRBD2 (5 bases). CDR3 DNA sequence: TGTGCCAGCAGCCTCGGACTGGTCTCTGGGGCCAACGTCCTGACTTTC. It codes for CASSLGLVSGANVLTF.